This T cell receptor (beta chain) is drawn from a study of identical twins. Germline V CDR1 and CDR2: SGHRS, YFSETQ. This CDR3 has 13 residues. Trimming at V came to 4 bases and at J to 4 bases, leaving 4 bases not matched to a gene. Through template switching, a universal primer site was introduced, and the cDNA contained unique molecular identifiers. TCRdb itself ran the 5' RACE reads through MiXCR, one entry per CDR3 protein. The sample records approximately 690,000 distinct CDR3 sequences, over 5% being singletons. A remark on this clonotype: Its antigen is not known.

Study-wide points: High-abundance cord blood beta clonotypes had fewer insertions; memory repertoires showed none. Conclusions relied on cross-sectional statistical analysis, not following the same donors.

Material for sequencing was naive T cells sorted from blood. The TCR sequence derives from a young man in good health. The V call is TRBV5-1, the J call TRBJ1-2; 7 bases align to TRBD1. This chain's CDR3 is CASSDRASYGYTF. CDR3 in DNA: TGCGCCAGCAGCGACAGGGCCTCCTATGGCTACACCTTC. The full variable domain, with the rest looked up from reference TRBV5-1 and TRBJ1-2, is KAGVTQTPRYLIKTRGQQVTLSCSPISGHRSVSWYQQTPGQGLQFLFEYFSETQRNKGNFPGRFSGRQFSNSRSEMNVSTLELGDSALYLCASSDRASYGYTFGSGTRLTVV.